A single sample is the source of the 4 T cell receptor beta chains below, sequenced in a study of beta chain features in type 1 diabetes. Broader study findings: Patients with Type 1 diabetes showed moderately but significantly shorter TCRB CDR3s in all four CD4+ subsets.

Their antigens are not known. Sequencing targeted expressed TCRB transcripts, as all isolated RNA had been reverse transcribed. Sequencing was performed with immunoSEQ multiplex PCR; in TCRdb, only in-frame clones are kept and a portion is missing. The profile shows about 120,000 clones, approximately 16% of them singletons. Sequencing input: central memory CD4+ T cells from blood. The receptor set was obtained from a young man with type 1 diabetes.

This clone has only a few counts. The chain couples TRBV12-2 to TRBJ2-1; TRBD1 was called by the table and not checked on the DNA. TRBV12-2 is reported as a pseudogene. The CDR3 consists of 16 residues. The CDR3 reads CASRYGPTGSGNEQFF. CDR3 coding DNA: TGTGCAAGTCGCTACGGGCCGACAGGGTCGGGTAATGAGCAGTTCTTC.

This clone was counted at least ten times. The rearrangement joins TRBV7-9 to TRBJ2-3, with D possibly matching TRBD2 (5 bases). CDR1 and CDR2 from the germline V gene are SEHNR and FQNEAQ (reference sequence). The length of the CDR3 is 18 residues. The V and J ends lost 5 bases and 2 bases respectively, with 23 bases between them. Written as DNA, the CDR3 is TGTGCCAGCAGCCCAAGACCCACTAGAGGCACAATCACAGATACGCAGTATTTT. As protein: CASSPRPTRGTITDTQYF.

This chain joins TRBV28 and TRBJ2-5; D ambiguous. The CDR3 spans 14 residues. V was clipped by 2 bases and J by 4 bases, with 11 bases between them. In germline, CDR1 is MDHEN, CDR2 SYDVKM. DNA of the CDR3: TGTGCCAGCAGTTTAGGGCCCTTGGGAGAGACCCAGTACTTC. Protein product: CASSLGPLGETQYF. The full variable domain, its missing parts supplied by reference TRBV28 and TRBJ2-5, is DVKVTQSSRYLVKRTGEKVFLECVQDMDHENMFWYRQDPGLGLRLIYFSYDVKMKEKGDIPEGYSVSREKKERFSLILESASTNQTSMYLCASSLGPLGETQYFGPGTRLLVL.

This chain joins TRBV5-1 and TRBJ1-4, with TRBD1 matching 8 bases. The CDR3 is 14 residues long. Unmatched junction bases numbered 5, after V lost 2 bases and J lost 8 bases. Germline CDR1 SGHRS, CDR2 YFSETQ. The CDR3 region has the DNA TGCGCCAGCAGCTTCGGACAGGGAGAAGAAAAACTGTTTTTT. Encoded protein: CASSFGQGEEKLFF. Full variable domain (missing parts from reference TRBV5-1 and TRBJ1-4): KAGVTQTPRYLIKTRGQQVTLSCSPISGHRSVSWYQQTPGQGLQFLFEYFSETQRNKGNFPGRFSGRQFSNSRSEMNVSTLELGDSALYLCASSFGQGEEKLFFGSGTQLSVL.